This record concerns one T cell receptor (beta chain) sequence. This record belongs to a study of blood T cell repertoires in COVID-19. At the level of the study: Specimens from acute and convalescent COVID-19 originated in the United States, Italy and Spain. T cells, B-cell-depleted T cells, or PBMCs supplied cDNA or gDNA.

J was trimmed by 0 bases and V by 8 bases; bases with no gene match: 8. The V gene's germline CDR1 is MNHEY and CDR2 SVGAGI. The CDR3 has 15 amino acids. Original data processing: Reference gene primers were amplified, and this amplification served to estimate nucleated cell counts. Here immunoSEQ multiplex PCR was the method, and the copy in TCRdb shows in-frame clones only, minus some. V, J and clone size are taken as reported in that table, and D and trimming were inferred from the DNA itself. Here the sample spans 50,000 to 60,000 clones, roughly 91% being singletons. The sequencing input was peripheral blood. V usage is TRBV6-5 and J usage is TRBJ1-1; 8 bases line up with TRBD1. This TCR came from an elderly man with active or convalescent COVID-19. The CDR3 sequence is CASSDRASMNTEAFF. DNA of the CDR3: TGTGCCAGCTCGGACAGGGCCTCGATGAACACTGAAGCTTTCTTT.